What follows are 24 T cell receptor beta chains derived from one specimen sequenced in a study of siplizumab effects on memory and regulatory T cells (dated by TCRdb to between 2019 and 2020). The library was made by the immunoSEQ multiplex PCR assay. The table was pulled from immuneACCESS by TCRdb, which kept in-frame rearrangements only. Such tables lose some clones; where checked, under half of the loss comes from unresolved V genes, and the rest has no known cause. Here the sample has some 96,000 clones; less than 95% occur a single time. Clones ranked in the top ten supply over 1% of the sample. The source material was non-Treg CD4+ T cells sorted from blood. What this sample's cell subset or site label stands for: FACS-sorted unstimulated CD4+ non-regulatory T cells. The origin of the receptors is a human donor in good health.

This chain joins TRBV5-1 and TRBJ1-2; 9 bases are a match to TRBD1. CDR1 is SGHRS, CDR2 YFSETQ, per germline. CDR3 length equals 16 residues. Trimming at V came to 0 bases and at J to 5 bases, leaving 8 bases not matched to a gene. CDR3 bases: TGCGCCAGCAGCTTGGGACCCGGACAGGGGAGTTATGGCTACACCTTC. Its protein is CASSLGPGQGSYGYTF.

The chain employs TRBV19 and TRBJ2-1; D gene ambiguous. Germline CDR1 LNHDA, CDR2 SQIVND (reference sequence). CDR3 size: 15 residues. V lost 3 bases and J lost 0, with 9 bases in between. In DNA form, the CDR3 reads TGTGCCAGTAGTATGCAGTCGCACTCCTACAATGAGCAGTTCTTC. Protein sequence: CASSMQSHSYNEQFF.

A single count supports this clone. V usage is TRBV29-1 and J usage is TRBJ2-5; maybe TRBD2 (7 bases). V dropped 4 bases and J dropped 5 bases, with 11 bases sitting between them. Germline assignment: CDR1 SQVTM and CDR2 ANQGSEA. This CDR3 is built from 12 residues. Here the CDR3 DNA reads TGCAGCGTTGGGGGGGGGCTTGAGACCCAGTACTTC. Translated: CSVGGGLETQYF. The variable domain in full, with the rest retrieved from reference TRBV29-1 and TRBJ2-5, is SAVISQKPSRDICQRGTSLTIQCQVDSQVTMMFWYRQQPGQSLTLIATANQGSEATYESGFVIDKFPISRPNLTFSTLTVSNMSPEDSSIYLCSVGGGLETQYFGPGTRLLVL.

J is TRBJ1-4 and V is TRBV19, with a possible D match to TRBD1 (6 bases). With 10 bases removed from V and 5 bases from J, the gap between germline ends came to 17 bases. The CDR3 extends over 14 amino acids. Germline-derived CDR1 and CDR2 are LNHDA and SQIVND (reference sequence). The CDR3 DNA is TGTGCCAATAGAACCCAGGGGCGAAATGAAAAACTGTTTTTT. It encodes CANRTQGRNEKLFF.

J is TRBJ2-3 and V is TRBV7-6; no clear D gene. The CDR3 is 11 residues long. The germline gives CDR1 SGHVS, CDR2 FNYEAQ. V dropped 7 bases and J dropped 5 bases, with 7 bases sitting between them. The CDR3 nucleotides read TGTGCCAGCACCGATAGAGATACGCAGTATTTT. It yields the protein CASTDRDTQYF.

The chain recombines TRBV28 with TRBJ1-2, with 7 nucleotides matching TRBD1. The CDR3 has 13 amino acids. V lost 6 bases, J lost 2 bases, and 3 bases stayed unmatched. In germline, CDR1 is MDHEN, CDR2 SYDVKM. The CDR3 protein is CASSQGQNYGYTF. As DNA, the CDR3 is TGTGCCAGCAGCCAGGGACAGAACTATGGCTACACCTTC.

The chain is built from TRBV2 and TRBJ1-2; 9 positions agree with TRBD1. The CDR3 loop spans 14 amino acids. Germline V gives CDR1 SNHLY, CDR2 FYNNEI. Trimming took 6 bases from V and 4 from J; bases not matched to a gene: 6. Here the CDR3 reads CASRAGTGTYGYTF. CDR3 in DNA: TGTGCCAGCAGAGCCGGGACAGGGACCTATGGCTACACCTTC. Using reference TRBV2 and TRBJ1-2 for the parts outside the CDR3, the full variable domain is EPEVTQTPSHQVTQMGQEVILRCVPISNHLYFYWYRQILGQKVEFLVSFYNNEISEKSEIFDDQFSVERPDGSNFTLKIRSTKLEDSAMYFCASRAGTGTYGYTFGSGTRLTVV.

For the CDR3, the DNA is TGTGCCAGCAGCTTGGGGGGGCCAGAGACCCAGTACTTC. Translated: CASSLGGPETQYF. The chain carries TRBV5-4 and TRBJ2-5; D perhaps matches TRBD1 (6 bases). V shed 0 bases and J shed 4 bases, with 7 bases lying between them. This CDR3 is built from 13 residues. Germline-derived CDR1 and CDR2 are SGHNT and YYREEE (reference sequence).

In DNA, the CDR3 is TGTGCCAGCAGCTACGGGACAGGGGGCAATCAGCCCCAGCATTTT. It translates to CASSYGTGGNQPQHF. V gene TRBV6-5 combines with J gene TRBJ1-5; 10 nucleotides match TRBD1. Germline V gives CDR1 MNHEY, CDR2 SVGAGI. The junction had 4 bases not matched to a gene; V was cut back by 6 bases and J by 2 bases. CDR3 size: 15 residues.

The chain joins TRBV18 to TRBJ1-2, with D possibly matching TRBD1 (5 bases). CDR1 is KGHSH and CDR2 is LQKENI in the germline V gene. There are 14 residues in the CDR3. The V end was cut by 5 bases, the J end by 5 bases, with 15 bases between. CDR3 nucleotides: TGTGCCAGCTCAGCCCCGCCAGGGAGGTATGGCTACACCTTC. It translates to CASSAPPGRYGYTF.

V is TRBV5-1 and J is TRBJ2-7; D may be TRBD2 (7 bases). Germline assignment: CDR1 SGHRS and CDR2 YFSETQ. Trimming pared 1 base from V and 0 bases from J, leaving 17 bases between. CDR3 length equals 17 residues. The CDR3 reads CASSLQGLAVSSYEQYF. The CDR3 coding sequence is TGCGCCAGCAGCTTGCAGGGGCTAGCGGTAAGCTCCTACGAGCAGTACTTC.

The chain combines TRBV4-2 with TRBJ2-5; D not certain. In germline, CDR1 is LGHNA, CDR2 YNFKEQ. CDR3 size: 15 residues. V was pared by 6 bases and J by 0 bases, with 14 bases between. CDR3 residues: CASRPWAPYQETQYF. As DNA, the CDR3 is TGTGCCAGCAGACCTTGGGCTCCGTACCAAGAGACCCAGTACTTC.

This CDR3 is CASSLRTGSYEQYF. The CDR3 coding sequence is TGTGCCAGCAGTTTACGGACAGGGAGCTACGAGCAGTACTTC. The chain couples TRBV27 to TRBJ2-7; 8 nucleotides agree with TRBD1. Germline CDR1 is MNHEY and CDR2 is SMNVEV (reference sequence). V trimming: 2 bases; J trimming: 3 bases; junction bases outside the gene matches: 3. This CDR3 contains 14 residues.

V is TRBV7-9 and J is TRBJ2-3, with D perhaps matching TRBD2 (6 bases). The CDR3 covers 15 residues. Trimming pared 5 bases from V and 0 bases from J, leaving 12 bases between. Per the germline V gene, CDR1 is SEHNR and CDR2 is FQNEAQ (reference sequence). The CDR3 protein is CASSRLATSTDTQYF. The CDR3 nucleotides are TGTGCCAGCAGCCGTCTAGCGACTAGCACAGATACGCAGTATTTT.

The V gene is TRBV6-6, the J gene TRBJ2-7; D gene unclear. Trimming stripped 0 bases from V and 4 bases from J, with 10 bases between. CDR3 length equals 14 residues. CDR1 and CDR2 (germline): MNHNY, SVGAGI (reference sequence). The CDR3: CASSYSIPIYEQYF. The DNA for the CDR3 is TGTGCCAGCAGTTACTCGATACCGATTTACGAGCAGTACTTC.

CDR3 coding DNA: TGTGCCAGCAGCTTCGGCACAGGGACGAAAGAAAAACTGTTTTTT. Its protein product is CASSFGTGTKEKLFF. The chain carries TRBV11-2 and TRBJ1-4; possible D gene TRBD1, 6 bases. Trimming cost V 3 bases and J 8 bases, with 16 bases left between them. From germline, CDR1 is SGHAT and CDR2 FQNNGV. The CDR3 is 15 amino acids. Supplemented by reference TRBV11-2 and TRBJ1-4, the full variable domain reads EAGVAQSPRYKIIEKRQSVAFWCNPISGHATLYWYQQILGQGPKLLIQFQNNGVVDDSQLPKDRFSAERLKGVDSTLKIQPAKLEDSAVYLCASSFGTGTKEKLFFGSGTQLSVL.

This sequence joins TRBV4-1 and TRBJ2-1; 7 positions match TRBD2. Germline lookup yields CDR1 MGHRA and CDR2 YSYEKL. CDR3 length: 15 amino acids. The trim removed 3 bases at V and 4 bases at J, leaving 6 bases unmatched. The CDR3 bases are TGCGCCAGCAGCCACCCCCCTAGCGGTTACAATGAGCAGTTCTTC. It codes for CASSHPPSGYNEQFF.

As to this clone: One end of the junction varies from germline; a read error may be responsible. The chain carries TRBV11-2 and TRBJ2-3; 7 nucleotides match TRBD2. CDR1 and CDR2 from the germline V gene are SGHAT and FQNNGV. CDR3 length equals 14 residues. The CDR3 spells CASSLDIPSGGSGF. The CDR3 DNA reads TGTGCCAGCAGCTTAGATATACCTAGCGGAGGGAGTGGTTTT.

The rearrangement uses TRBV28 and TRBJ2-6; D might be TRBD1 (6 bases). Trimming removed 6 bases from V and 2 bases from J, with 14 bases in between. The CDR3 has 16 amino acids. Germline CDR1 reads MDHEN; CDR2 reads SYDVKM. The CDR3 sequence is CASRNDGGPGANVLTF. The CDR3 coding sequence is TGTGCCAGCAGGAACGATGGGGGCCCTGGGGCCAACGTCCTGACTTTC.

This chain connects TRBV7-3 to TRBJ2-1; 10 bases fit TRBD2. This CDR3 has 14 residues. V trimming: 11 bases; J trimming: 7 bases; junction bases outside the gene matches: 11. The germline V gene has CDR1 SGHTA and CDR2 FQGTGA. The CDR3 is CASSKSGRENEQFF. The CDR3 DNA reads as TGTGCCTCCTCAAAGAGCGGGAGGGAAAATGAGCAGTTCTTC.

The J gene is TRBJ2-1, the V gene TRBV7-6, with D unresolved. The CDR3 sequence is 16 residues long. Germline V CDR1 and CDR2: SGHVS, FNYEAQ. Trimming took off 5 bases at V and 1 base at J, with 15 bases between the two ends. CDR3 region: CASSRSGRSSYNEQFF. The CDR3 DNA sequence: TGTGCCAGCAGCCGAAGTGGACGGTCTTCCTACAATGAGCAGTTCTTC.

The chain employs TRBV12-5 and TRBJ1-5; D is ambiguous. The CDR3 is 12 amino acids. V was shortened by 5 bases and J by 6 bases, with 8 bases between the two germline ends. Germline V gene data show CDR1 as LGHNT and CDR2 as FRNRAP. Here the CDR3 DNA reads TGTGCTAGTGGTCAGTCATCTCAGCCCCAGCATTTT. Its protein product is CASGQSSQPQHF.

The chain uses TRBV7-3 and TRBJ2-5; 9 bases are a match to TRBD1. This CDR3 has 13 amino acids. From germline, CDR1 is SGHTA and CDR2 FQGTGA. V shed 3 bases and J 11 bases; nucleotides not matched to a gene: 7. This chain's CDR3 is CASSFTPGQGQYF. The CDR3, as DNA: TGTGCCAGCAGCTTTACACCTGGACAGGGGCAGTACTTC.

This clone was seen more than once but under ten times. The chain's CDR3 is CASSLTGGGYTF. For the CDR3, the DNA is TGTGCCAGCAGTTTGACGGGTGGGGGCTACACCTTC. The rearrangement links TRBV6-5 to TRBJ1-2; D gene uncertain. Trimming removed 4 bases from V and 8 bases from J, with 11 bases in between. Germline V gene data show CDR1 as MNHEY and CDR2 as SVGAGI. The length of the CDR3 is 12 residues.